These 5 T cell receptor beta chains were all obtained from the same sample, sequenced in a study of patients and donors after allogeneic stem cell transplantation. From the RT-PCR reads, TCRdb called clonotypes with MiXCR, one entry per CDR3 protein. The profile shows about a million distinct CDR3 sequences, about 20% of them singletons. Sequencing input: blood, either unsorted or a sorted T cell fraction (not recorded which). These receptors all stem from a human donor who was either an allogeneic HSCT recipient or a stem cell or donor lymphocyte infusion donor (not recorded which). It is not recorded whose cells these are; they may come from a transplant donor.

This clonotype was counted between two and nine times. The chain links TRBV6-5 to TRBJ1-2; D gene unclear. The V gene lost 6 bases and the J gene lost 5 bases, with 16 bases spanning the gap. Germline V lookup: CDR1 MNHEY, CDR2 SVGAGI. This CDR3 spans 14 amino acids. The CDR3 sequence is CASSYQMEGYGYTF. As DNA, the CDR3 is TGTGCCAGCAGCTACCAAATGGAGGGTTATGGCTACACCTTC.

The gene calls are TRBV3-1 and TRBJ2-2; 12 nucleotides agree with TRBD2. The CDR3 sequence is 16 residues long. V trimming: 2 bases; J trimming: 6 bases; junction bases outside the gene matches: 4. From germline, CDR1 is LGHDT and CDR2 YNNKEL (reference sequence). The CDR3 is CASSQPSGRAAGELFF. DNA of the CDR3: TGTGCCAGCAGCCAACCTAGCGGGAGGGCGGCCGGGGAGCTGTTTTTT. Looking up the rest from reference TRBV3-1 and TRBJ2-2 gives the full variable domain: DTAVSQTPKYLVTQMGNDKSIKCEQNLGHDTMYWYKQDSKKFLKIMFSYNNKELIINETVPNRFSPKSPDKAHLNLHINSLELGDSAVYFCASSQPSGRAAGELFFGEGSRLTVL.

This clonotype was picked up a small number of times. The J gene is TRBJ2-2, the V gene TRBV9, with D hard to call. Trimming removed 0 bases at V and 4 bases at J, with 10 bases between. Germline loops: CDR1 SGDLS, CDR2 YYNGEE. CDR3 size: 15 residues. CDR3 region: CASSVEQTRTGELFF. The CDR3 region has the DNA TGTGCCAGCAGCGTAGAACAGACCCGCACCGGGGAGCTGTTTTTT.

In its sample, this clonotype was seen many times. The chain couples TRBV29-1 to TRBJ1-1; D is ambiguous. The CDR3 totals 10 residues. Between the trimmed V and J ends, which lost 7 bases and 1 base, there was a span of 4 bases. Germline CDR1 is SQVTM and CDR2 is ANQGSEA. CDR3 DNA sequence: TGCAGCGCCACGAACACTGAAGCTTTCTTT. It specifies CSATNTEAFF. Drawing the rest from reference TRBV29-1 and TRBJ1-1, the complete variable domain is SAVISQKPSRDICQRGTSLTIQCQVDSQVTMMFWYRQQPGQSLTLIATANQGSEATYESGFVIDKFPISRPNLTFSTLTVSNMSPEDSSIYLCSATNTEAFFGQGTRLTVV.

The chain recombines TRBV4-1 with TRBJ2-2; 12 nucleotides agree with TRBD2. Germline CDR1 is MGHRA and CDR2 is YSYEKL. The CDR3 is 19 amino acids. V lost 0 bases, J lost 4 bases, and 9 bases stayed unmatched. CDR3 coding DNA: TGCGCCAGCAGCCAAGAAGAAGGGGGGACTAGCGGGTTCACCGGGGAGCTGTTTTTT. Translation gives CASSQEEGGTSGFTGELFF.